The rows below give T cell receptor beta chains drawn from one sample of a study of CD8 T cells in Susac syndrome. TCRdb redid the calling of the immunoSEQ multiplex PCR reads with MiXCR, one entry per CDR3 protein. Seen here are 150,000 to 200,000 distinct CDR3 sequences, approximately 92% observed once, and the top ten hold 0.13%. The sample taken for sequencing was CD4+ T cells from PBMCs. Receptors were obtained from a human donor in good health. The CDR3 runs from the conserved cysteine through the conserved F or W. A D gene is named only where the DNA matches it firmly. Expanded clones are given a class, and other clones once, few, many or no size at all.

d_call clone_size j_call v_call cdr3_nt cdr3_aa
TRBD2 - TRBJ2-3 TRBV12-3/TRBV12-4 TGTGCCAGCAGCATCTCTAGCGGGGGGGCTCCGGATACGCAGTATTTT CASSISSGGAPDTQYF
- - TRBJ2-1 TRBV3-1 TGTGCCAGCAGCCAAGATGTGGGGGTATACAATGAGCAGTTCTTC CASSQDVGVYNEQFF
- - TRBJ2-3 TRBV6-6 TGTGCCAGCAGTTTTGTAGATACGCAGTATTTT CASSFVDTQYF
TRBD1 - TRBJ2-7 TRBV29-1 TGCAGCCTAACAGGGGGTGACTCCTACGAGCAGTACTTC CSLTGGDSYEQYF
TRBD1 - TRBJ1-1 TRBV29-1 TGCAGCGTTGAAGATCAAACAGGGGGCGAAGCTTTCTTT CSVEDQTGGEAFF
TRBD1 - TRBJ1-5 TRBV5-8 TGTGCCAGCAGCCAGGGGGATGTCAGCCAGCCCCAGCATTTT CASSQGDVSQPQHF
- once TRBJ2-2 TRBV6-2/TRBV6-3 TGTGCCAGCAGTGACCTGGGGGGAAGGGAGCTGTTTTTT CASSDLGGRELFF
TRBD1 - TRBJ2-3 TRBV7-7 TGTGCCAGCAGCCAAGACAGGGCTGGAGATACGCAGTATTTT CASSQDRAGDTQYF
TRBD1 - TRBJ2-7 TRBV9 TGTGCCAGCAGCGTAGTGGGACAGGGTGGGCACGAGCAGTACTTC CASSVVGQGGHEQYF
TRBD2 once TRBJ2-6 TRBV7-9 TGTGCCAGCCGCGGCGGCGGGGGGGCCACAGGGGCCAACGTCCTGACTTTC CASRGGGGATGANVLTF
- - TRBJ1-2 TRBV29-1 TGCAGCGTTGAACCCCTAGCTAACTATGGCTACACCTTC CSVEPLANYGYTF
TRBD1 - TRBJ1-5 TRBV29-1 TGCAGCGTTGGGGGACAGGGGGCCGGGCAGCCCCAGCATTTT CSVGGQGAGQPQHF